This T cell receptor (beta chain) was identified during a study of T cells in Graves' hyperthyroidism and ophthalmopathy (dated by TCRdb to the late 2010s). Study-level background: TCR V-J signatures able to tell the groups apart were searched for in a discovery cohort of 100 patients, of whom roughly 42 had Graves' ophthalmopathy and under 65 had stable Graves' hyperthyroidism. Prospective prediction of ophthalmopathy was tested in an independent validation cohort consisting of 18 hyperthyroidism patients and 15 or so patients who later progressed to ophthalmopathy. For training and testing, the 110 or so patients in the discovery cohort were randomly divided in a 7:3 ratio. The study also compared thyroid tissue and blood T-cell repertoires from about six Graves' hyperthyroidism patients. Once sampling was done, hyperthyroidism patients were given methimazole at a starting dose of 30 mg daily, whereas ophthalmopathy patients were given high-dose intravenous methylprednisolone. The paper describes TCR Vbeta CDR3 sequencing of around 140 peripheral blood samples, made up of around 41 ophthalmopathy patients, around 78 hyperthyroidism patients and roughly 17 progressor patients.

General conclusions and limits of the study: Sample size was not statistically predetermined, and investigators were not blinded to group allocation. In validation, the model predicted progression to ophthalmopathy with approximately 71% sensitivity and 72% to 85% specificity, a median of 6.5 months before onset. Most expanded thyroid clonotypes (frequency above 0.001) were also found in blood, which suggests that blood repertoires may mirror thyroid immune responses. Ophthalmopathy was separated from stable hyperthyroidism by a 13 V-J signature model, with over 85% sensitivity and 81% to 82% specificity obtained in cross-validation and 80%/75% obtained in testing.

TCR beta CDR3 regions were amplified from RNA transcripts. A first-round RT-PCR of the TCR CDR3 used the HTBI primer set with the Qiagen OneStep RT-PCR kit. Libraries were constructed in a second round of multiplex PCR, after which size selection and purification were carried out. Sequencing of the libraries was done on an Illumina HiSeq2000 using paired-end 100 bp reads. The authors' analysis ran thus. Raw data were processed with SOAPnuke, discarding reads with adapters, uncalled bases, mean Phred below 15, or no exact constant-primer or identifier match. High-quality paired reads were merged with COPE v1.2.5, and unique nucleotide sequences were defined as clonotypes. Clonotypes were aligned to IMGT TRBV, TRBD and TRBJ reference segments using MiTCR v1.1. The analysis was restricted to V-J combinations with a frequency above 0.0001, which together covered over 99% of the repertoires. The TCS score was defined as F50 (clonal expansion) divided by E x V (chaos), with BLOSUM62-based TCRdist calculated between CDR3 peptides within each V-J. Welch's t-statistics and random forest reduced several hundred V-J features to 10 to 15, which were used in a naive Bayes classifier (R e1071). The Morisita-Horn index was used to measure how similar the thyroid and blood repertoires were. TCRdb redid the processing of the public reads, applying fastp at Q25 and MiXCR, and retained in-frame beta chains. Rows are combined by CDR3 protein, so each entry shows the most common genes and DNA. TCRdb, not the authors, supplied the V and J calls. This sample comprises 610,000 or so distinct CDR3 sequences, 46% of them detected only once. Jointly, the top ten make up roughly 7.7% of the sample.

Stable Graves' hyperthyroidism was defined as the absence of progression to ophthalmopathy over 18 months of follow-up. Hyperthyroidism patients were newly diagnosed, with disease duration under 2 months, and aged 18 to 65 years. The study excluded patients with uncontrolled infections, other autoimmune diseases, pregnancy or lactation. Clinical symptoms, serum thyroxine and TRAb, thyroid ultrasound, and orbital computed tomography formed the basis for the diagnoses. Total RNA was extracted using Trizol reagent, and RNA quality was assessed on an Agilent 2100 Bioanalyzer. This clonotype was detected ten times or more. The antigen this receptor binds is unknown. No quality values exist for individual bases; no much larger clone is one base distant. Trimming at the junction amounts to 5 bases on V and 0 bases on J, and the germline ends lie 11 bases apart. CDR1 and CDR2 (DFQATT, SNEGSKA) derive from the germline V gene (reference sequence). The CDR3 spans 15 residues, from the cysteine through the phenylalanine. Only CDR3 DNA is held: 45 bases, read in frame from base 1.

This receptor chain uses TRBV20-1 and TRBJ2-6; matching of 5 bases hints at TRBD1 as the D gene. The sample consisted of peripheral blood or thyroid tissue (not recorded which). This TCR was recovered from a young woman with Graves' hyperthyroidism. The CDR3 corresponds to CSASPDSSGANVLTF. In nucleotides, the sequence is TGCAGTGCTTCCCCAGACAGCTCTGGGGCCAACGTCCTGACTTTC.